These 3 T cell receptor beta chains share one sample of origin, sequenced in a study of T cell clonality in common variable immunodeficiency. Profiling relied on immunoSEQ multiplex PCR, and the TCRdb table lists in-frame clones only, not all of them. The sample is made up of 80,000 or so clones, none counted only once. The sample consisted of peripheral blood mononuclear cells. The receptors shown here come from a person aged 18 to 70 in good health.

This clone was recorded many times. From the germline J gene comes the end of the CDR3, since the read stops 3 residues before it. The gene calls are TRBV2 and TRBJ2-7, with TRBD2 as a possible D gene (6 bases). From germline, CDR1 is SNHLY and CDR2 FYNNEI. This CDR3 has 16 residues. The V and J ends lost 7 bases and 4 bases respectively, with 23 bases between them. The CDR3 here is CASKGTFLGGDYEQYF. Partial CDR3 DNA: TGTGCCAGCAAAGGGACCTTTTTGGGGGGAGATTACGAG.

This clone was observed many times. The read ends 3 residues shy of where the CDR3 ends; the end is completed using the germline J gene. V and J are TRBV20-1 and TRBJ2-1; the match to TRBD2 covers 7 bases. There are 18 residues in the CDR3. V gave up 6 bases and J gave up 0 bases; unmatched junction bases: 17. The V gene's germline CDR1 is DFQATT and CDR2 SNEGSKA (reference sequence). The CDR3 region is CSASGTSRLDYSYNEQFF. The part of the CDR3 DNA that was read is TGCAGTGCCAGCGGGACCTCTCGATTAGACTACTCCTACAATGAG.

This clone was recorded many times. Read data end 3 residues before the CDR3 end; the end is taken from the germline J gene. The J gene is TRBJ2-1, the V gene TRBV11-3; D is possibly TRBD2 (5 bases). The CDR3 is 15 residues long. V dropped 4 bases and J dropped 6 bases, with 16 bases sitting between them. Germline-derived CDR1 and CDR2 are SGHNT and YENEEA. CDR3 region: CASSSQSGSLNEQFF. The CDR3 DNA, read in part, is TGTGCCAGCAGCTCTCAGTCGGGGTCGCTCAATGAG.